The next 25 T cell receptor beta chains were all read from a single sample in a study of blood T cells in healthy people across ages. Primers used in a second PCR of roughly 6 to 11 cycles were a sample-barcoded 5' primer and a J-beta primer mix. TCRdb used MiXCR to reprocess the 5' RACE reads, holding one entry per CDR3 protein. This table holds hundreds of thousands of distinct CDR3 sequences, around 49% found once. Source material: blood. Receptor source: a woman in her fifties or sixties in good health.

The J gene is TRBJ1-6, the V gene TRBV10-3; D is unresolved. Germline V gene lookup returns CDR1 ENHRY and CDR2 SYGVKD. V gave up 4 bases and J gave up 3 bases, with 10 bases separating them. CDR3 size: 15 residues. The CDR3, as DNA: TGTGCCATCAGTGCTGGTCAAAACTATAATTCACCCCTCCACTTT. It is translated as CAISAGQNYNSPLHF.

This chain links TRBV5-1 with TRBJ2-1; no firm D call. The germline V and J ends were trimmed by 0 bases and 5 bases, with 12 bases remaining between them. The CDR3 is made up of 15 amino acids. Germline V lookup: CDR1 SGHRS, CDR2 YFSETQ. CDR3 in DNA: TGCGCCAGCAGCTTGGTACCTATGCCCGACAATGAGCAGTTCTTC. Its translation is CASSLVPMPDNEQFF.

The chain recombines TRBV7-2 with TRBJ2-5, with 7 nucleotides matching TRBD1. The last part of the DNA fits TRBJ2-7 better; the J call may be wrong. The CDR3 extends over 15 amino acids. The germline V gene encodes CDR1 SGHTA and CDR2 FQGNSA. The CDR3 is CASSSGTAYTYEQYF. CDR3 in DNA: TGTGCCAGCAGCTCCGGGACAGCTTACACCTACGAGCAGTACTTC.

In this sample, this clonotype turned up many times. The V and J genes are TRBV12-3 or TRBV12-4 and TRBJ1-5, with TRBD1 identical over 7 bases. With V trimmed by 6 bases and J by 4 bases, 3 bases remained unmatched. This CDR3 region has 13 residues. CDR3 protein: CASRTGSNQPQHF. The CDR3 DNA is TGTGCCAGCAGGACAGGGTCTAATCAGCCCCAGCATTTT.

This clonotype has at least ten counts. The rearrangement joins TRBV10-3 to TRBJ2-3; no definite D call. V was shortened by 10 bases and J by 1 base, with 18 bases between the two germline ends. Germline CDR1 ENHRY, CDR2 SYGVKD. This CDR3 is built from 15 residues. The CDR3 region has the DNA TGTGCCACGTTGGGTGGGGTCGGACGCACAGATACGCAGTATTTT. Translating it yields CATLGGVGRTDTQYF.

This chain connects TRBV12-3 or TRBV12-4 to TRBJ1-1; D is unresolved. This CDR3 spans 12 amino acids. V was pared by 2 bases and J by 5 bases, with 6 bases between. In DNA, the CDR3 is TGTGCCAGCAGTTTATTGGAAACTGAAGCTTTCTTT. This codes for CASSLLETEAFF.

The V gene is TRBV12-3 or TRBV12-4, the J gene TRBJ2-3, with D tentatively TRBD2 (5 bases). CDR3 size: 14 residues. With 5 bases removed from V and 2 bases from J, the gap between germline ends came to 11 bases. The CDR3 DNA sequence: TGTGCCAGCAGTCAGTCGGGAACCACAGATACGCAGTATTTT. It codes for CASSQSGTTDTQYF.

This clonotype has just a few counts. CDR3 sequence: CASSQGDRGLQETQYF. CDR3 in DNA: TGCGCCAGCAGCCAAGGGGACAGGGGACTCCAAGAGACCCAGTACTTC. The chain combines TRBV4-1 with TRBJ2-5; 10 bases are a match to TRBD1. Trimming removed 1 base from V and 1 base from J; junction bases left unmatched: 3. CDR3 size: 16 residues. CDR1 and CDR2 (germline): MGHRA, YSYEKL.

This clonotype showed up just a few times. The chain carries TRBV7-2 and TRBJ2-1; 8 bases match TRBD2. V lost 5 bases and J lost 6; bases outside the gene matches: 12. The CDR3 is 16 amino acids. Germline V gene sequence: CDR1 SGHTA, CDR2 FQGNSA. The chain's CDR3 is CASSPTPGLGVNEQFF. For the CDR3, the DNA is TGTGCCAGCAGCCCAACGCCGGGACTAGGAGTCAATGAGCAGTTCTTC. The variable domain in full, completed from reference TRBV7-2 and TRBJ2-1, reads GAGVSQSPSNKVTEKGKDVELRCDPISGHTALYWYRQSLGQGLEFLIYFQGNSAPDKSGLPSDRFSAERTGGSVSTLTIQRTQQEDSAVYLCASSPTPGLGVNEQFFGPGTRLTVL.

This clonotype was seen a single time. This chain connects TRBV28 to TRBJ2-7; D possibly corresponds to TRBD1 (6 bases). Trimming stripped 8 bases from V and 1 base from J, with 12 bases between. This CDR3 is built from 13 residues. CDR1 MDHEN and CDR2 SYDVKM come from the germline V gene. In DNA form, the CDR3 reads TGTGCCAGCTCCGGGACACGATCCTACGAGCAGTACTTC. As protein: CASSGTRSYEQYF.

The chain recombines TRBV29-1 with TRBJ2-7; the D gene is possibly TRBD2 (6 bases). CDR1 is SQVTM, CDR2 ANQGSEA, per germline. V lost 0 bases and J 6 bases, leaving 9 bases between the germline ends. CDR3 size: 12 residues. CDR3 DNA: TGCAGCGTTGAAGATCGGGGAGGCGAGCAGTACTTC. Protein product: CSVEDRGGEQYF.

The rearrangement uses TRBV19 and TRBJ2-1; TRBD2 matches at 9 bases. Germline loops: CDR1 LNHDA, CDR2 SQIVND (reference sequence). The ends lost 3 bases at V and 2 bases at J; junction bases unmatched: 5. The CDR3 extends over 16 amino acids. CDR3 region: CASSMLAGAPYNEQFF. The CDR3 DNA is TGTGCCAGTAGTATGTTAGCGGGAGCCCCCTACAATGAGCAGTTCTTC.

On this clonotype itself: At one of its ends the junction is not consistent with the germline gene, which may arise from a read error. V usage is TRBV28 and J usage is TRBJ1-2; D not resolved. CDR3 length: 11 residues. Germline V gene data show CDR1 as MDHEN and CDR2 as SYDVKM. CDR3 sequence (DNA): TGTGCCAGCAGTTCATCCTATGGTTACACCTTC. Residues: CASSSSYGYTF.

This clonotype occurred a few times. This chain links TRBV12-3 or TRBV12-4 with TRBJ2-2; 9 nucleotides line up with TRBD2. CDR3 size: 14 residues. V was pared by 1 base and J by 6 bases, with 0 bases of the junction left unmatched. The CDR3 reads CASSLGGRAGELFF. The DNA of the CDR3 is TGTGCCAGCAGTTTAGGCGGGAGGGCCGGGGAGCTGTTTTTT.

The rearrangement links TRBV9 to TRBJ2-7, with 7 bases lining up with TRBD1. Trimming at V came to 3 bases and at J to 6 bases, leaving 12 bases not matched to a gene. In germline, CDR1 is SGDLS, CDR2 YYNGEE. The CDR3 sequence is 15 residues long. The CDR3 reads CASSALGTVVGEQYF. DNA of the CDR3: TGTGCCAGCAGCGCCCTCGGGACAGTGGTGGGCGAGCAGTACTTC.

This clonotype was counted a single time. V gene TRBV20-1 combines with J gene TRBJ1-5; 12 nucleotides line up with TRBD1. CDR3 length equals 14 residues. The V segment lost 6 bases and the J segment 7 bases; nucleotides outside the gene matches: 7. The germline gives CDR1 DFQATT, CDR2 SNEGSKA (reference sequence). In nucleotides, the CDR3 is TGCAGTGCGGGGACAGGGGGCCTTGGCCAGCCCCAGCATTTT. This sequence encodes CSAGTGGLGQPQHF.

The chain joins TRBV5-1 to TRBJ2-4; D unresolved. The CDR3 spans 14 residues. Germline V gene sequence: CDR1 SGHRS, CDR2 YFSETQ. V gave up 4 bases and J gave up 6 bases, with 14 bases separating them. The CDR3 DNA is TGCGCCAGCAGCGCCGGGTCTGGGTCAAACATTCAGTACTTC. The encoded protein is CASSAGSGSNIQYF.

This clonotype occurred a few times. The rearrangement uses TRBV7-9 and TRBJ2-5; weak D call: TRBD1 (6 bases). The ends were cut back, 2 bases at V and 5 bases at J, with 18 bases in the middle. The CDR3 totals 16 residues. Germline CDR1 reads SEHNR; CDR2 reads FQNEAQ (reference sequence). CDR3 in amino acids: CASSLRGTGIFETQYF. In DNA form, the CDR3 reads TGTGCCAGCAGCTTACGCGGTACAGGGATCTTCGAGACCCAGTACTTC.

V and J are TRBV28 and TRBJ2-4; 12 nucleotides agree with TRBD2. Germline values: CDR1 MDHEN, CDR2 SYDVKM. This CDR3 is built from 16 residues. J was trimmed by 10 bases and V by 4 bases; bases with no gene match: 11. CDR3 sequence: CASSSGTSGRWGIQYF. CDR3 bases: TGTGCCAGCAGTTCCGGGACTAGCGGGCGCTGGGGGATTCAGTACTTC.

The chain links TRBV20-1 to TRBJ1-2; no definite D call. Trimming left V 7 bases short and J 3 bases short, with 21 bases between. Germline loops: CDR1 DFQATT, CDR2 SNEGSKA (reference sequence). CDR3 length: 15 amino acids. CDR3 in amino acids: CSVTSPLGTDYGYTF. The CDR3 nucleotides read TGCAGTGTCACGAGTCCCCTGGGTACAGACTATGGCTACACCTTC.

The rearrangement joins TRBV20-1 to TRBJ1-1, with 9 bases aligning to TRBD1. The germline V gene has CDR1 DFQATT and CDR2 SNEGSKA (reference sequence). Trimming cost V 5 bases and J 9 bases; bases outside gene matches: 4. This CDR3 comprises 11 residues. Here the CDR3 reads CSAVGTGKAFF. The CDR3 nucleotides read TGCAGTGCTGTAGGGACAGGGAAAGCTTTCTTT.

The V gene is TRBV7-2, the J gene TRBJ1-6; the D gene is possibly TRBD1 (6 bases). The CDR3 has 13 amino acids. CDR1 and CDR2 from the germline V gene are SGHTA and FQGNSA. Trimming took off 3 bases at V and 10 bases at J, with 10 bases between the two ends. CDR3 bases: TGTGCCAGCAGCTTTGACAGGCTATCACCCCTCCACTTT. Translation gives CASSFDRLSPLHF.

This clonotype has more than one count but fewer than ten. V usage is TRBV20-1 and J usage is TRBJ2-1; 7 nucleotides line up with TRBD2. V trimming: 6 bases; J trimming: 7 bases; junction bases outside the gene matches: 18. CDR1 and CDR2 from the germline V gene are DFQATT and SNEGSKA (reference sequence). This CDR3 contains 16 residues. CDR3: CSAPQRSSGRVNEQFF. CDR3 sequence (DNA): TGCAGTGCGCCCCAACGGTCTAGCGGACGTGTGAATGAGCAGTTCTTC.

This sequence joins TRBV14 and TRBJ1-1, with 9 bases fitting TRBD1. Unmatched junction bases numbered 6, after V lost 1 base and J lost 0 bases. Germline CDR1 SGHDN, CDR2 FVKESK. This CDR3 has 17 amino acids. The CDR3 sequence: CASSQGPGQGMNTEAFF. The CDR3 DNA reads as TGTGCCAGCAGCCAAGGCCCTGGACAGGGGATGAACACTGAAGCTTTCTTT.

The chain has TRBV6-2 or TRBV6-3 and TRBJ2-7; D possibly corresponds to TRBD2 (6 bases). The CDR3 contains 16 residues. V was shortened by 5 bases and J by 4 bases, with 21 bases between the two germline ends. From germline, CDR1 is MNHEY and CDR2 SVGEGT. CDR3 sequence reads: CASSRRPGASHYEQYF. The CDR3 nucleotides read TGTGCCAGCAGTCGTCGGCCGGGAGCCAGTCATTACGAGCAGTACTTC.